The next 19 T cell receptor beta chains were all read from a single sample in a study (dated by TCRdb to the mid-2010s). Receptors were amplified or captured by multiplex PCR. Sequenced using an Ion Torrent PGM. In the roughly 24-patient analysis, TRBV12-4/TRBJ1-2 clonotypes were amplified using adaptor-ligated barcode primers. Starting from the raw public reads, TCRdb applied fastp trimming at Q25, assembled clones with MiXCR and retained in-frame beta chains. Entries are consolidated by CDR3 protein sequence, retaining the most common genes and DNA. The sample table contains approximately 340 distinct CDR3 sequences; only one count was recorded for 10% of them. 21% of the sample is in the top ten clones. Cells that were CD4+CD25+CD127-/low were the ones isolated as Tregs. The sequencing sample was made of Tregs sorted from blood. Source of these receptors: a female donor with breast cancer.

By frequency in the sample, this clonotype is large. Mismatch with germline at one junction end may stem from a read error. The rearrangement uses TRBV12-3 or TRBV12-4 and TRBJ1-2; D remains unclear. The CDR3 covers 10 residues. DNA for the CDR3: TGTGCCAGCAGTTTAATCCAGCCCGTCTTC. Its protein product is CASSLIQPVF.

By sample fraction, this clonotype is hyperexpanded. The V call is TRBV12-3 or TRBV12-4, the J call TRBJ1-2; no firm D call. The CDR3 spans 14 residues. V shed 11 bases and J shed 0 bases, with 16 bases lying between them. For the CDR3, the DNA is TGTGCCGCTGTTGGGTGCCGGCCTAACTATGGCTACACCTTC. Encoded protein: CAAVGCRPNYGYTF.

By sample fraction, this clonotype is large (0.1 to 1%). The chain couples TRBV12-3 or TRBV12-4 to TRBJ1-2, with 9 bases matching TRBD1. Trimming at V came to 4 bases and at J to 6 bases, leaving 6 bases not matched to a gene. The CDR3 is made up of 14 amino acids. The CDR3 here is CASSSSRDRDGYTF. The CDR3 nucleotides read TGTGCCAGCAGTTCCTCTCGGGACAGGGATGGCTACACCTTC.

By sample fraction, this clonotype is large. This chain links TRBV12-3 or TRBV12-4 with TRBJ1-2; D not certain. V was trimmed by 6 bases and J by 5 bases, leaving 13 bases between them. CDR3 length equals 13 residues. CDR3 sequence: CASSPSVAYGYTF. In nucleotides, the CDR3 is TGTGCCAGCAGCCCCTCTGTGGCGTATGGCTACACCTTC.

The chain is built from TRBV12-3 or TRBV12-4 and TRBJ1-2, with TRBD1 as a possible D gene (6 bases). V lost 5 bases to trimming and J lost 8 bases, with 9 bases between them. The CDR3 is made up of 11 amino acids. The CDR3 protein is CASSTGFGYTF. CDR3 in DNA: TGTGCCAGCAGTACAGGGTTCGGCTACACCTTC.

This clonotype is classed as large. The chain links TRBV12-3 or TRBV12-4 to TRBJ1-2, with D maybe TRBD1 (5 bases). Trimming took 3 bases from V and 7 from J, leaving 9 bases between them. This CDR3 contains 12 residues. CDR3 amino acids: CASSFRDVGYTF. As DNA, the CDR3 is TGTGCCAGCAGTTTCAGGGATGTTGGCTACACCTTC.

The rearrangement links TRBV12-3 or TRBV12-4 to TRBJ1-2; 7 bases map to TRBD1. The junction had 6 bases not matched to a gene; V was cut back by 2 bases and J by 3 bases. The CDR3 is made up of 15 amino acids. DNA for the CDR3: TGTGCCAGCAGTTTACTTACCGACAGGGACTATGGCTACACCTTC. Its protein product is CASSLLTDRDYGYTF.

In this sample, this clonotype turned up many times. This sequence joins TRBV12-3 or TRBV12-4 and TRBJ1-2, with D perhaps TRBD1 (5 bases). The CDR3 is made up of 12 amino acids. Trimming cost V 6 bases and J 4 bases, with 9 bases left between them. Here the CDR3 DNA reads TGTGCCAGCAGGACGAGGGGCTATGGCTACACCTTC. It is translated as CASRTRGYGYTF.

This clonotype is large. The J gene is TRBJ1-2, the V gene TRBV12-3 or TRBV12-4, with TRBD1 as a possible D gene (5 bases). This CDR3 has 13 amino acids. The V and J ends lost 3 bases and 6 bases respectively, with 11 bases between them. The DNA of the CDR3 is TGTGCCAGCAGTTTCAGGGACGTCGATGGCTACACCTTC. It yields the protein CASSFRDVDGYTF.

This clonotype ranks as large (0.1 to 1%). The V and J genes are TRBV12-3 or TRBV12-4 and TRBJ1-2; D gene uncertain. The germline V and J ends were trimmed by 3 bases and 8 bases, with 10 bases remaining between them. The CDR3 extends over 12 amino acids. The CDR3 is CASSLFGGGYTF. CDR3 nucleotides: TGTGCCAGCAGTTTGTTTGGAGGCGGCTACACCTTC.

This clonotype ranks as medium-sized. The chain couples TRBV12-3 or TRBV12-4 to TRBJ1-2; no reliable D call. With 3 bases removed from V and 2 bases from J, the gap between germline ends came to 7 bases. This CDR3 has 13 amino acids. CDR3 nucleotides: TGTGCCAGCAGTTTCCGGGGAAACTATGGCTACACCTTC. Translation: CASSFRGNYGYTF.

By its share, this clonotype is large. The genes are TRBV12-3 or TRBV12-4 and TRBJ1-2; D uncertain. CDR3 size: 13 residues. Trimming removed 7 bases at V and 4 bases at J, with 13 bases between. The CDR3 reads CASTPAPLYGYTF. The CDR3 region has the DNA TGTGCCAGCACCCCTGCGCCCCTCTATGGCTACACCTTC.

This clonotype is labeled large. The chain recombines TRBV12-3 or TRBV12-4 with TRBJ1-2; D unresolved. This CDR3 comprises 13 residues. The ends were cut back, 3 bases at V and 5 bases at J, with 10 bases in the middle. The CDR3 is CASSLHRNYGYTF. The CDR3 nucleotides are TGTGCCAGCAGTTTGCATCGGAATTATGGCTACACCTTC.

This clonotype rates as large. The rearrangement uses TRBV12-3 or TRBV12-4 and TRBJ1-2; D is ambiguous. V was cut by 5 bases and J by 3 bases, with 16 bases left in between. CDR3 length: 15 amino acids. In DNA, the CDR3 is TGTGCCAGCAGTCCGGACCCCGGGTCGGACTATGGCTACACCTTC. The encoded protein is CASSPDPGSDYGYTF.

By frequency in the sample, this clonotype is large (0.1 to 1%). V usage is TRBV12-3 or TRBV12-4 and J usage is TRBJ1-2, with TRBD1 matching 7 bases. CDR3 length equals 15 residues. The V and J ends lost 6 bases and 4 bases, in that order; junction bases with no gene match: 11. CDR3 residues: CASRRGTETVYGYTF. The CDR3, as DNA: TGTGCCAGCAGGCGTGGGACAGAGACAGTCTATGGCTACACCTTC.

This clonotype is deemed large. This sequence joins TRBV12-3 or TRBV12-4 and TRBJ1-2; unclear D gene. The CDR3 has 13 amino acids. The ends were cut back, 1 base at V and 4 bases at J, with 7 bases in the middle. DNA of the CDR3: TGTGCCAGCAGTTTAGGTATGGGCTATGGCTACACCTTC. It is translated as CASSLGMGYGYTF.

Within the sample, this clonotype is large (0.1 to 1%). The rearrangement joins TRBV12-3 or TRBV12-4 to TRBJ1-2; weak D call: TRBD1 (5 bases). V lost 6 bases to trimming and J lost 0 bases, with 14 bases between them. CDR3 length: 15 amino acids. CDR3 coding DNA: TGTGCCAGCAGCCAAGGACAACCTACTAACTATGGCTACACCTTC. Encoded protein: CASSQGQPTNYGYTF.

This clonotype is judged large. This chain links TRBV12-3 or TRBV12-4 with TRBJ1-2; D possibly corresponds to TRBD1 (5 bases). CDR3 length: 14 amino acids. V lost 3 bases, J lost 8 bases, and 16 bases lay in between. CDR3 residues: CASSLRGSPHGYTF. The CDR3 DNA sequence: TGTGCCAGCAGTTTGAGGGGCTCCCCTCACGGCTACACCTTC.

By share, this clonotype ranks as medium-sized (0.01 to 0.1%). The chain links TRBV12-3 or TRBV12-4 to TRBJ1-2; no clear D. The V gene lost 7 bases and the J gene lost 8 bases, with 11 bases spanning the gap. The CDR3 has 11 residues. DNA for the CDR3: TGTGCCAGCACCTTGGGAGAAGGCTACACCTTC. Translated: CASTLGEGYTF.